This T cell receptor beta chain came from a study of blood T cells in healthy people across ages. V was pared by 2 bases and J by 2 bases, with 6 bases of the junction left unmatched. This CDR3 has 15 amino acids. In germline, CDR1 is LGHNA, CDR2 YSLEER. Then a second PCR, running roughly 7 to 11 cycles, was carried out with a sample-barcoded 5' primer and a J-beta primer mix. Unique molecular identifiers of 12 random nucleotides labeled each cDNA. TCRdb reprocessed the 5' RACE reads with MiXCR, giving one entry per CDR3 protein. The sample yields 600,000 to 1,000,000 distinct CDR3 sequences, approximately 25% seen once. These data were also reused for a study on T cells of mothers and their children.

What was sequenced was blood. This clonotype was sampled from a boy aged 5-17 years in good health. The chain recombines TRBV4-3 with TRBJ2-7, with TRBD1 matching over 7 bases. The CDR3 spells CASSQMGQGAYEQYF. The CDR3 bases are TGCGCCAGCAGCCAAATGGGGCAGGGGGCCTACGAGCAGTACTTC.